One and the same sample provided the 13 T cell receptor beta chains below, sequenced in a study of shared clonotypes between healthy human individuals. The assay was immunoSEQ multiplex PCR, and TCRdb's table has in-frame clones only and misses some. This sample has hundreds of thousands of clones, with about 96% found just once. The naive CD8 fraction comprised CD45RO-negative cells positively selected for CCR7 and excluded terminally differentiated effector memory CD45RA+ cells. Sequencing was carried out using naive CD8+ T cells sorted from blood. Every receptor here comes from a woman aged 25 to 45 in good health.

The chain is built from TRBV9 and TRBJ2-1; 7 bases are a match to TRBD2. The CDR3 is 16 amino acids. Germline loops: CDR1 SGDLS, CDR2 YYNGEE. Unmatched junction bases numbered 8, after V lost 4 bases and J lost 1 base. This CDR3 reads CASSPPAGRSYNEQFF. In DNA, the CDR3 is TGTGCCAGCAGCCCCCCGGCCGGGAGGTCCTACAATGAGCAGTTCTTC.

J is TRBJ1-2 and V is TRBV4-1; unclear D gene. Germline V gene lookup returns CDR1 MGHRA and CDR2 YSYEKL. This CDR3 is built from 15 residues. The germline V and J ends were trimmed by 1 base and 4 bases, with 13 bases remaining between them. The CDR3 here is CASSQVGNRRYGYTF. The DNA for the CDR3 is TGCGCCAGCAGCCAAGTGGGAAACCGACGCTATGGCTACACCTTC.

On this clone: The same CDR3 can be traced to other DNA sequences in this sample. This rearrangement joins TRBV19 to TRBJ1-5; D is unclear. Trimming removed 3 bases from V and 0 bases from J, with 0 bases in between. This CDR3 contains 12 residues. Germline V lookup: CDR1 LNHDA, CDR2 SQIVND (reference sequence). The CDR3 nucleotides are TGTGCCAGTAGTATTAGCAATCAGCCCCAGCATTTT. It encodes CASSISNQPQHF.

Here the CDR3 reads CSVETGEFNYNEQFF. CDR3 nucleotide sequence: TGCAGCGTTGAAACCGGGGAGTTCAACTACAATGAGCAGTTCTTC. The chain links TRBV29-1 to TRBJ2-1; tentatively, D is TRBD2 (5 bases). CDR1 is SQVTM and CDR2 is ANQGSEA in the germline V gene. With 2 bases removed from V and 3 bases from J, the gap between germline ends came to 14 bases. The CDR3 spans 15 residues.

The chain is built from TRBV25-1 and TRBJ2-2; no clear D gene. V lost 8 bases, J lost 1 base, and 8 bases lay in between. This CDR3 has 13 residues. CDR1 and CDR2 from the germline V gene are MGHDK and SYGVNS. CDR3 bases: TGTGCCAGCTCGGACGTGAACACCGGGGAGCTGTTTTTT. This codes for CASSDVNTGELFF.

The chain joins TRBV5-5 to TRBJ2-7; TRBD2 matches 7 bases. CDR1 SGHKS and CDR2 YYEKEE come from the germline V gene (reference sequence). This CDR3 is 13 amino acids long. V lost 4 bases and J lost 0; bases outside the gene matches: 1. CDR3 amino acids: CASSASGSYEQYF. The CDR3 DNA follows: TGTGCCAGCAGCGCTAGCGGCTCCTACGAGCAGTACTTC.

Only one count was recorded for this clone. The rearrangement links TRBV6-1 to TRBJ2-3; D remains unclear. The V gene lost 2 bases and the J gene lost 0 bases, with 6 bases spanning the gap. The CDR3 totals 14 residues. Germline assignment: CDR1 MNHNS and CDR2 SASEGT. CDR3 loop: CASSEPLSTDTQYF. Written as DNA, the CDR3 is TGTGCCAGCAGTGAACCACTCAGCACAGATACGCAGTATTTT.

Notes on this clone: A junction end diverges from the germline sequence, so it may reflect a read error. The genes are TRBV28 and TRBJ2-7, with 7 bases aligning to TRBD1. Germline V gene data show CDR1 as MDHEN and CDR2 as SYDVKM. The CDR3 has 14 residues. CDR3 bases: TGTGCCAGCAGAAACAGGGGCTCCTCCAACGAGCAGTACTTC. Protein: CASRNRGSSNEQYF.

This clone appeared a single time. The CDR3 protein is CASSLGIGLYLSSYEQYF. The DNA of the CDR3 is TGTGCCAGCAGCTTAGGAATAGGACTGTACCTCAGCTCCTACGAGCAGTACTTC. This chain links TRBV7-2 with TRBJ2-7, with a weak D call TRBD2 (5 bases). CDR1 and CDR2 from the germline V gene are SGHTA and FQGNSA. This CDR3 region has 18 residues. Trimming left V 1 base short and J 0 bases short, with 19 bases between.

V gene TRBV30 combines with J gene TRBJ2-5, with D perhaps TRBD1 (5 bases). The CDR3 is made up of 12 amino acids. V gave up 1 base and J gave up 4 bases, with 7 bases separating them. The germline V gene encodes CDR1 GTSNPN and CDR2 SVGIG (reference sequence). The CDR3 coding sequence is TGTGCCTGGAGTGGGGGCCCAGAGACCCAGTACTTC. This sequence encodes CAWSGGPETQYF.

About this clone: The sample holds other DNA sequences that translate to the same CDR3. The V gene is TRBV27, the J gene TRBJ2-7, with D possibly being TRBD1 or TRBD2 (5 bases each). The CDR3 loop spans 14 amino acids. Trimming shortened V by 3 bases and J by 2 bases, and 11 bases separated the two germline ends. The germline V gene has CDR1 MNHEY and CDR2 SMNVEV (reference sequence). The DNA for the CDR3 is TGTGCCAGCAGTTTGAGGGGCAGGACCTACGAGCAGTACTTC. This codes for CASSLRGRTYEQYF.

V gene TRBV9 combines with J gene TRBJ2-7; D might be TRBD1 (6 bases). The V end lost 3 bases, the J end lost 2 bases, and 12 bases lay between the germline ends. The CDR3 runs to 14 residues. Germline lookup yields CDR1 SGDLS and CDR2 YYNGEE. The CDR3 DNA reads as TGTGCCAGCAGCGGGGGGCTAGCCCCCTACGAGCAGTACTTC. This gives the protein CASSGGLAPYEQYF.

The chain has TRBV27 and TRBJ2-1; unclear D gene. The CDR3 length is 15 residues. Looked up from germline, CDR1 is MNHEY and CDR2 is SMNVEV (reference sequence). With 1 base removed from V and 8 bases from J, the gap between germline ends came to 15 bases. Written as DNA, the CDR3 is TGTGCCAGCAGTTTATTTCCAGCTGGGGTCGATGAGCAGTTCTTC. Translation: CASSLFPAGVDEQFF.